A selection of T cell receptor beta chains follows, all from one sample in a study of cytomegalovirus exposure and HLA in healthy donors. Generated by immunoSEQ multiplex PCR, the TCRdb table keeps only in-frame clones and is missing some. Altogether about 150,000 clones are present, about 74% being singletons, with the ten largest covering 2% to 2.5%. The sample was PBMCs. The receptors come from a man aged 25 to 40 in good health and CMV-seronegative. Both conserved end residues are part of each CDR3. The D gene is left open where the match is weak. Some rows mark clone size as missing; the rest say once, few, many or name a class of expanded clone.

TGTGCCAGCAGCCTCGGGACAGCTCAAGAGACCCAGTACTTC	CASSLGTAQETQYF	TRBV4-2	TRBD1	TRBJ2-5	NA
TGTGCCAGCAGCATGGGGGCTCCCTCCTCTGGGGCCAACGTCCTGACTTTC	CASSMGAPSSGANVLTF	TRBV6-4	NA	TRBJ2-6	NA
TGTGCCAGCAGCTTAGACACGTCTCAGCCCCAGCATTTT	CASSLDTSQPQHF	TRBV7-2	NA	TRBJ1-5	NA
TGCGCCAGCAGCTTGTTAGAGTCGGGTAACGAGCAGTACTTC	CASSLLESGNEQYF	TRBV5-1	NA	TRBJ2-7	NA
TGTGCCTGGAGTGTACAGGGAGGCACAGATACGCAGTATTTT	CAWSVQGGTDTQYF	TRBV30	NA	TRBJ2-3	NA
TGTGCCAGCAGCTTATCCATTATGACAGGGGTTAGCACAGATACGCAGTATTTT	CASSLSIMTGVSTDTQYF	TRBV7-6	TRBD1	TRBJ2-3	NA
TGTGCCTGGACCAGGGGGCGCTTAGATGAAAAACTGTTTTTT	CAWTRGRLDEKLFF	TRBV30	TRBD1	TRBJ1-4	NA
TGTGCCAGCAGGCGGGGACAGGCGAACACTGAAGCTTTCTTT	CASRRGQANTEAFF	TRBV28	TRBD1	TRBJ1-1	once
TGTGCCAGCAGCTTAGGGGCCGGCAGCTCCTACAATGAGCAGTTCTTC	CASSLGAGSSYNEQFF	TRBV11-3	NA	TRBJ2-1	NA
TGTGCCTGGAGCGGGACAGCGCCTGATCAGCCCCAGCATTTT	CAWSGTAPDQPQHF	TRBV30	TRBD1	TRBJ1-5	NA
TGCGCCAGCAGCTTGCTAGCGGACTCCTACGAGCAGTACTTC	CASSLLADSYEQYF	TRBV5-1	TRBD2	TRBJ2-7	NA
TGTGCCACCAGCTTCGCCCAGGGGCGGTTGATACACGAGCAGTACTTC	CATSFAQGRLIHEQYF	TRBV15	NA	TRBJ2-7	NA
TGCGCCAGCGCACTAGCGGGACCGACCTACGAGCAGTACTTC	CASALAGPTYEQYF	TRBV10-2	TRBD2	TRBJ2-7	few
TGTGCCAGCAGCACAACCCGGGACAGGGGGGCCTACGAGCAGTACTTC	CASSTTRDRGAYEQYF	TRBV5-8	TRBD1	TRBJ2-7	few
TGTGCCAGCAGCTCCCAGCGGGAGGGCCTCCATGAGCAGTTCTTC	CASSSQREGLHEQFF	TRBV7-3	TRBD2	TRBJ2-1	NA
TGTGCCAGCAGCATAGGGTCCGGGACACAGTACGAGCAGTACTTC	CASSIGSGTQYEQYF	TRBV9	NA	TRBJ2-7	NA
TGTGCCAGCAGCCAGGAGACTAGCGGGAGCTACAATGAGCAGTTCTTC	CASSQETSGSYNEQFF	TRBV4-2	TRBD2	TRBJ2-1	NA
TGTGCCACCAGCAGGATGATCACTAGCACAGATACGCAGTATTTT	CATSRMITSTDTQYF	TRBV15	NA	TRBJ2-3	NA
TGTGCCAGCAAGATAGAGCGGGCCGGGGAGCTGTTTTTT	CASKIERAGELFF	TRBV2	NA	TRBJ2-2	NA
TGTGCCAGCAGTGAATTCGCAGGGGGTTGGGATCAGCCCCAGCATTTT	CASSEFAGGWDQPQHF	TRBV6-1	TRBD1	TRBJ1-5	NA
TGTGCCAGCAGCTTAGCGCCGGGACTAGGAGAGACCCAGTACTTC	CASSLAPGLGETQYF	TRBV7-2	TRBD2	TRBJ2-5	NA
TGTGCCAGCAGTAAAAAAGAGAATGAGCAGTTCTTC	CASSKKENEQFF	TRBV6-1	NA	TRBJ2-1	NA
TGTGCCAGCAGTCTACGGGACAGGGTTTCTGAAGCTTTCTTT	CASSLRDRVSEAFF	TRBV25-1	TRBD1	TRBJ1-1	few
TGTGCCAGCAGTGATCCGGTCGGGGGGCGTGAGCAGTTCTTC	CASSDPVGGREQFF	TRBV2	NA	TRBJ2-1	NA
TGTGCCAGCAGTTCATCGCCGACAGCAAACACTGAAGCTTTCTTT	CASSSSPTANTEAFF	TRBV27	NA	TRBJ1-1	NA
TGTGCCAGCGAGGCATTAAAATTAGCCGGGAGTGGAGAGACCCAGTACTTC	CASEALKLAGSGETQYF	TRBV2	NA	TRBJ2-5	NA
TGTGCCAGTAGTATAGCAGGCGGGAGGGCGAGGGGACACTGGGGTGAGCAGTTCTTC	CASSIAGGRARGHWGEQFF	TRBV19	TRBD2	TRBJ2-1	NA
TGTGCCAGCAGTTCAACTTTGGACTGGTCCTACGAGCAGTACTTC	CASSSTLDWSYEQYF	TRBV7-9	NA	TRBJ2-7	NA
TGTGCCAGCTGGGACAGGCAGAACACTGAAGCTTTCTTT	CASWDRQNTEAFF	TRBV28	TRBD1	TRBJ1-1	NA
TGTGCCAGCAGCACCCGGGGCACCGGGGAGCTGTTTTTT	CASSTRGTGELFF	TRBV21-1	NA	TRBJ2-2	NA
TGCGCCAGCAGCCAAGGTGAGGGACAACGCTATGGCTACTCCTTC	CASSQGEGQRYGYSF	TRBV4-1	NA	TRBJ1-2	NA